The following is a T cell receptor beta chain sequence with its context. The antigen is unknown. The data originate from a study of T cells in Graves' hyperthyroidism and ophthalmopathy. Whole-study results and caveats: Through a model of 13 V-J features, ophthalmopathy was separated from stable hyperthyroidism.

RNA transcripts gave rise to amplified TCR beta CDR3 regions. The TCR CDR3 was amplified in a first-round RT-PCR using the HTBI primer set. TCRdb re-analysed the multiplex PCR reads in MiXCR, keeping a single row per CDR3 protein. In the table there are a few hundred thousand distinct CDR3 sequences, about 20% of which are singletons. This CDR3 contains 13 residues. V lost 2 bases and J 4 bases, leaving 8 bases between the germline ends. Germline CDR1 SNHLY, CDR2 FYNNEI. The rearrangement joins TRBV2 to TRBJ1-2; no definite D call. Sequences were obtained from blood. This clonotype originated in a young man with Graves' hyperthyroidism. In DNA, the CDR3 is TGTGCCAGCAGTGAATGGGTGGGCTATGGCTACACCTTC. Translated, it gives CASSEWVGYGYTF.